This T cell receptor (beta chain) was recorded in a study of cytomegalovirus exposure and HLA in healthy donors. Study context: Early release data held about 85 million unique TCRs from HLA-typed donors.

The donors (healthy individuals) were bone marrow donors. This clone was detected only once. The antigen remains undetermined. Study-level points and caveats: Most TCR sequences were uncommon, yet certain public TCRs appeared in many donors.

The PCR employed 60 Vbeta primers together with 13 Jbeta primers. The assay was immunoSEQ multiplex PCR, and TCRdb's table has in-frame clones only and misses some. The sample shows about 52,000 clones, around 72% of them seen only once. The CDR3 runs to 11 residues. V dropped 4 bases and J dropped 8 bases, with 10 bases sitting between them. Germline CDR1 SGHDT, CDR2 YYEEEE. The specimen was PBMCs. This TCR was recovered from a man younger than 35 in good health and CMV-seronegative. The rearrangement uses TRBV5-6 and TRBJ2-7; D is ambiguous. The CDR3 protein is CASSNPDKQYF. The CDR3 DNA reads TGTGCCAGCAGCAACCCAGATAAGCAGTACTTC.